These T cell receptor beta chains were read from a single sample in a study of cytomegalovirus exposure and HLA in healthy donors. Assay used: immunoSEQ multiplex PCR; TCRdb lists only in-frame clones, some missing. Its table lists about 170,000 clones. The sample consisted of PBMCs. The origin of the receptors is a woman in her late teens or twenties in good health and CMV-seropositive. CDR3s include the opening cysteine and the closing phenylalanine or tryptophan. The order of the fields is V gene, CDR3 protein.

TRBV2 | CASRGGQGPYNEQFF
TRBV7-3 | CASSLIGGRSPLHF
TRBV15 | CATSRAGDSSPLHF
TRBV13 | CASSPPGTSEITDTQYF
TRBV29-1 | CSVVSESYGYTF
TRBV6-6 | CASSYVTGGLGNTIYF
TRBV30 | CAWSPQPDWVRYF
TRBV4-1 | CASSQERGLSYEQYF
TRBV7-8 | CASSFPGLAGKNEQFF
TRBV14 | CASSQPGQGLYEQYF
TRBV14 | CASSPGNTIYF
TRBV5-1 | CASSLGRGLYTDTQYF
TRBV6-6 | CASSRTVVPYEQYF
TRBV7-2 | CASKRGGRNEQFF
TRBV7-2 | CASSSQGDQPQHF
TRBV4-1 | CASSFGPRVDTQYF
TRBV2 | CASSEQNTEAFF
TRBV2 | CASSEALSGSTNYEQFF
TRBV14 | CASSPQGSANYGYTF
TRBV6-5 | CASSQGDRLYGYTF
TRBV5-6 | CASSLEGGGTGELFF
TRBV7-9 | CASSPLAGHNEQFF
TRBV6-1 | CASTGGYLSGNTIYF
TRBV7-9 | CASSPTGGNEQFF
TRBV9 | CASSAGQGESPAFGQYF
TRBV7-3 | CASSSGGNSPLHF
TRBV6-1 | CATRNPVRTEAFF
TRBV15 | CATSRDKTGPDTQYF
TRBV4-1 | CASSQTRNYGYTF
TRBV11-3 | CASSQGQTKGETQYF
TRBV4-1 | CASSVPGTGGETQYF
TRBV6-1 | CASGSGEIQPQHF
TRBV7-7 | CASSLMESSYNEQFF
TRBV29-1 | CSVVQGGDGYTF
TRBV7-9 | CASSLYQGRDYGYTF
TRBV14 | CASSQGLAAVYGYTF
TRBV19 | CASSPVEGLSYEQYF
TRBV10-3 | CAISESSSGVDETQYF
TRBV11-2 | CASTLSGQGFVYTF
TRBV10-2 | CASSEFLAGEGTGEPFF
TRBV27 | CASSPRGLFYGYTF
TRBV6-6 | CASTWRELGTNEKLFF
TRBV7-8 | CASSLRQGALPGANVLTF
TRBV19 | CASSLALNTEAFF
TRBV6-5 | CASSSRIATNEKLFF
TRBV7-2 | CASSFDRGQSGYTF
TRBV15 | CATSRDSGWEDEKLFF
TRBV7-8 | CASSSYGTSGSYEQYF
TRBV9 | CASSVVGSSYNEQFF